This T cell receptor (beta chain) was recorded in a study of OX40 agonist ivuxolimab in advanced cancers. Broadly, across the study: Ivuxolimab was a fully human IgG2 agonistic monoclonal antibody targeting the costimulatory receptor OX40 (CD134). Peripheral TCRbeta sequencing was intended to test whether TCR sequence diversity was altered and clonal T-cell expansion was caused by ivuxolimab. Of the approximately 50 dose-escalation patients, hepatocellular carcinoma was present in some 19, melanoma in some 15, renal cell carcinoma in 9 and head and neck cancer in 9. Intravenous ivuxolimab was administered to patients every 2 weeks at six dose levels: 0.01, 0.1, 0.3, 1.5, 3 and 10 mg/kg. The dose-escalation cohort was around 84% male with a mean age of about 60 years, ranging from about 23 to 85. Three dose-escalation patients achieved partial responses, one with hepatocellular carcinoma and two with cutaneous melanoma. Prior anti-PD-1, anti-PD-L1 or anti-CTLA-4 therapy was permitted, and 40% of dose-escalation patients had received checkpoint inhibitors. The monotherapy dose-escalation portion (N of about 50 patients) of the phase I ivuxolimab trial is reported in the paper. What the authors observed across the whole study: The antigen specificity of the peripheral T cells that underwent clonal expansion was not determined. After ivuxolimab, more expanded clones were found on average in CD8+ T cells than in CD4+ T cells. Low levels of normalized T-cell clonal expansion were also seen in some patients who did not respond. At doses of 0.1 to 3.0 mg/kg, clonal expansion of both CD4+ and CD8+ T cells in blood was seen between baseline and week 6. In the 0.1-3.0 mg/kg groups, partial responders were among the patients with the lowest normalized peripheral clonal expansion, particularly in CD8+ T cells.

The trial excluded patients who had a history of autoimmune disease or were on systemic immunosuppression. Peripheral blood for TCR sequencing was collected from all dose cohorts at baseline, on cycle 4 day 1, and on cycle 7 day 1. Samples were obtained from an open-label, multicenter, first-in-human phase I dose-escalation trial of ivuxolimab. The trial enrolled adults with locally advanced or metastatic head and neck squamous cell, hepatocellular, melanoma or renal cell carcinoma. Before TCR sequencing, CD4+ T cells and CD8+ T cells were sorted from peripheral blood as separate populations. On this clone itself: Its antigen is not yet known. No base quality values were provided; no much bigger clone lies one nucleotide off.

CDR1 and CDR2 (SGDLS, YYNGEE) derive from the germline V gene. V is trimmed back by 0 bases and J by 6 bases, and the junction contains 5 bases that no gene match accounts for. The CDR3, from cysteine to phenylalanine, totals 14 residues. The only DNA kept is the CDR3, 42 bases in frame from the first base. Genomic DNA was isolated from the sorted cells so that the TCRbeta CDR3 region could be sequenced. TCRbeta CDR3 regions were sequenced using the immunoSEQ Assay. The table comes from immuneACCESS by way of TCRdb, which keeps in-frame sequences with V and J called. Part of the clones is missing from these tables; in studies checked, under half for an unresolved V gene and the rest for unknown reasons. Across this sample there are 150,000 to 190,000 clones, with around 94% seen only once. Clones ranked in the top ten supply about 0.3% of the sample.

The rearrangement combines TRBV9 with TRBJ2-5; a stretch of 7 junction bases matches TRBD2. The source of this sequence is an adult with an advanced solid tumor such as melanoma, head and neck, liver or kidney cancer. The specimen was CD4+ or CD8+ T cells sorted from blood, collected in a trial of the OX40 agonist ivuxolimab. The DNA sequence reads TGTGCCAGCAGCGTAGAACCGGGAGGAAAGACCCAGTACTTC. It codes for CASSVEPGGKTQYF.